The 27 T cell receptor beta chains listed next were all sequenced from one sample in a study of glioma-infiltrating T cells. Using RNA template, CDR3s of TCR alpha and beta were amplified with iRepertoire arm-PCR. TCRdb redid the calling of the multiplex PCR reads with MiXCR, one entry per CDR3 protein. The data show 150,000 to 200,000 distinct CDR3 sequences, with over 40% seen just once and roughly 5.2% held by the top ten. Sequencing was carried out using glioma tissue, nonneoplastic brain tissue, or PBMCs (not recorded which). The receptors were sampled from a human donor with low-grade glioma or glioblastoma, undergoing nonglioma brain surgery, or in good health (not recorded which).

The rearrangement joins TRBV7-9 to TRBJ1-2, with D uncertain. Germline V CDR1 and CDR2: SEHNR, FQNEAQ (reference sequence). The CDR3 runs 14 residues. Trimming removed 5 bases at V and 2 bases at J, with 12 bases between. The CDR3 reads CASSLKEENYGYTF. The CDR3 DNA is TGTGCCAGCAGCCTAAAAGAGGAGAACTATGGCTACACCTTC.

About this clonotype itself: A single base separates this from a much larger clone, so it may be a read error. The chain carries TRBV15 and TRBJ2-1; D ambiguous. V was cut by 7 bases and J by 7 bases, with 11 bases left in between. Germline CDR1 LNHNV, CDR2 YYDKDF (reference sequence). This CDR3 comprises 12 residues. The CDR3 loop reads CATTELKNEQFF. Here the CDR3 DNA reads TGTGCCACCACCGAATTGAAAAATGAGCAGTTCTTC.

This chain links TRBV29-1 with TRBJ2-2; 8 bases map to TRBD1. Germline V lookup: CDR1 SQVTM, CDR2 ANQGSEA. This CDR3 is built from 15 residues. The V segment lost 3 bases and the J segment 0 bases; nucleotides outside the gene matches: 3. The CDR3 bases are TGCAGCGTTGATTTGGGACAGGCGAACACCGGGGAGCTGTTTTTT. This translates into CSVDLGQANTGELFF.

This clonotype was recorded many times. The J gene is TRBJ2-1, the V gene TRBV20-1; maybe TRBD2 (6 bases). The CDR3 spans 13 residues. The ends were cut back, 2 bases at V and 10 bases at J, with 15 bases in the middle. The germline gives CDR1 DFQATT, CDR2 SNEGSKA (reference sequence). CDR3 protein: CSARKLAREEQFF. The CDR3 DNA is TGCAGTGCTAGAAAGCTAGCACGGGAGGAGCAGTTCTTC.

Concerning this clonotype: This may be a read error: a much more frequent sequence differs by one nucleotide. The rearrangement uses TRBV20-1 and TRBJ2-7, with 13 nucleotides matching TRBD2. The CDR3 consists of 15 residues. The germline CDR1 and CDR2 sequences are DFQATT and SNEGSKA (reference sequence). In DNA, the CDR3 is TGCAGTGCCCCAGGGACTAGCGGGAATTCCTACGAGAAGTACTTC. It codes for CSAPGTSGNSYEKYF.

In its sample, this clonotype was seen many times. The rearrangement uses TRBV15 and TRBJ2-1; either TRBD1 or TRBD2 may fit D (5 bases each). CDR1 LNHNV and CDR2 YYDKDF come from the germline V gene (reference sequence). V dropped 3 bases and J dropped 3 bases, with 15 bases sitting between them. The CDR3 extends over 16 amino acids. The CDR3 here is CATSRISGTGYNEQFF. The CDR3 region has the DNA TGTGCCACCAGCAGGATATCCGGGACGGGCTACAATGAGCAGTTCTTC.

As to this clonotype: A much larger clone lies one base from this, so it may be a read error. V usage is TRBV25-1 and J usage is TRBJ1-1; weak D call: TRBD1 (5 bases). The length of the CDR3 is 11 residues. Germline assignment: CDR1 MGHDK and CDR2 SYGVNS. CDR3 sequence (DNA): TGTGTCAGCAGTGAATCAGGGGAAGCTTTCTTT. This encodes CVSSESGEAFF.

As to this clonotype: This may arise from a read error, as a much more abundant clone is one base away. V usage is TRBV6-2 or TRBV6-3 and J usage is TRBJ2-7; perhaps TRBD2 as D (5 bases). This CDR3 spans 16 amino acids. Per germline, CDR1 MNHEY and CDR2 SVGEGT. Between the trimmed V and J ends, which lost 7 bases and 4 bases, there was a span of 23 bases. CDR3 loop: CASTLPGTARVYEQYF. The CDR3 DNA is TGTGCCAGCACTTTACCGGGCACAGCGAGGGTGTACGAGCAGTACTTC.

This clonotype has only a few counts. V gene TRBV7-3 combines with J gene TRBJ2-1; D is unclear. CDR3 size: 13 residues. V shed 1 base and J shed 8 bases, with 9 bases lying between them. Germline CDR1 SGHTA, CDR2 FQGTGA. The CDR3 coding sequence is TGTGCCAGCAGCTTAAACCGTCGGGATGAGCAGTTCTTC. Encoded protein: CASSLNRRDEQFF.

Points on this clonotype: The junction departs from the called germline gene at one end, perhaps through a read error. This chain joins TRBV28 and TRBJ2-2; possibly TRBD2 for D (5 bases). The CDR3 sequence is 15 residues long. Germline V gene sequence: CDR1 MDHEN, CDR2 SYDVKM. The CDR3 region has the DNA TGTGCCAGCAGTTTCCGGGGAACGAACACCTGGGAGCTGTTTTTT. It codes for CASSFRGTNTWELFF. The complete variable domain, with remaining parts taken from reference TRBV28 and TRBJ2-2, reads DVKVTQSSRYLVKRTGEKVFLECVQDMDHENMFWYRQDPGLGLRLIYFSYDVKMKEKGDIPEGYSVSREKKERFSLILESASTNQTSMYLCASSFRGTNTWELFFGEGSRLTVL.

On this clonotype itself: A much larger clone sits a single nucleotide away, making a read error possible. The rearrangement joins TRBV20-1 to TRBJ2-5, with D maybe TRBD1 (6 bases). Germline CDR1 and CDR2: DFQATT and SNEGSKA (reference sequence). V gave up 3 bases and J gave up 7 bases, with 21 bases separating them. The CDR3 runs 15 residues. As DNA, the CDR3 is TGCAGTGCTAGGGAAGGTTGGACGACCAGGGGGACCCAGTACTTC. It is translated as CSAREGWTTRGTQYF.

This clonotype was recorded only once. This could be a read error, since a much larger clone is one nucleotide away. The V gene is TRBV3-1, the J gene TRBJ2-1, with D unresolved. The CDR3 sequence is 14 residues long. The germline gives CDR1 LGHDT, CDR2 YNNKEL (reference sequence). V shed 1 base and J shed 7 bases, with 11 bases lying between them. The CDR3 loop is CASSQGFSWNEQFF. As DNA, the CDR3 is TGTGCCAGCAGCCAAGGCTTTAGTTGGAATGAGCAGTTCTTC.

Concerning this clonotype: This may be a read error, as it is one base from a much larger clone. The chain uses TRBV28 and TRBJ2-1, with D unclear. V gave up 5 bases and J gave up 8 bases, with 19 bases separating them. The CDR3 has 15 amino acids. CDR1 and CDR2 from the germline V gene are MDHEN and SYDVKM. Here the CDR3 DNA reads TGTGCCAGCAGTGACCACGGACCTTCCATGGATGAGCAGTTCTTC. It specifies CASSDHGPSMDEQFF.

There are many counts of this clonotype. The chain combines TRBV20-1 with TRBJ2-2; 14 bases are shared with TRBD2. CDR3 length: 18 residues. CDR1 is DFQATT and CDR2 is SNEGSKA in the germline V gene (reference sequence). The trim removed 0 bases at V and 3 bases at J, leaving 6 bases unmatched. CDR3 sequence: CSARDLRGLAGDTGELFF. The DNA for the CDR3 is TGCAGTGCTAGAGACCTCCGGGGACTAGCGGGAGACACCGGGGAGCTGTTTTTT.

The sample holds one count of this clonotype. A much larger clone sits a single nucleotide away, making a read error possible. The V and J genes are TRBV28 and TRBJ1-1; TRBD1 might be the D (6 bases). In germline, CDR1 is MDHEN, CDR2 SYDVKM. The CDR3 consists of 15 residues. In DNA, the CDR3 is TGTGCCAGCAGTCCCCAGGCAGGGGATGACACTGAAGCTTCCTTT. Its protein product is CASSPQAGDDTEASF.

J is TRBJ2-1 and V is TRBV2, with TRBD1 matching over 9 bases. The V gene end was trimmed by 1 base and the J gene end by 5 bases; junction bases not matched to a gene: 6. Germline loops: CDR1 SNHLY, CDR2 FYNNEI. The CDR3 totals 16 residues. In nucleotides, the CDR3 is TGTGCCAGCAGTGAAGGGAAGGGGGACAGGGACAATGAGCAGTTCTTC. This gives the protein CASSEGKGDRDNEQFF. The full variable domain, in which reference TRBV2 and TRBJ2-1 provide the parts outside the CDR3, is EPEVTQTPSHQVTQMGQEVILRCVPISNHLYFYWYRQILGQKVEFLVSFYNNEISEKSEIFDDQFSVERPDGSNFTLKIRSTKLEDSAMYFCASSEGKGDRDNEQFFGPGTRLTVL.

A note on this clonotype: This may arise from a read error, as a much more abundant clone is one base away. CDR3 sequence (DNA): TGTGCCAGCAGTTACGGGGGGACCAGCGATGGCTACACCTTC. Encoded protein: CASSYGGTSDGYTF. J is TRBJ1-2 and V is TRBV6-9; possibly TRBD1 for D (5 bases). CDR1 MNHGY and CDR2 SVAAGI come from the germline V gene. The CDR3 covers 14 residues. Trimming cost V 3 bases and J 6 bases, with 14 bases left between them.

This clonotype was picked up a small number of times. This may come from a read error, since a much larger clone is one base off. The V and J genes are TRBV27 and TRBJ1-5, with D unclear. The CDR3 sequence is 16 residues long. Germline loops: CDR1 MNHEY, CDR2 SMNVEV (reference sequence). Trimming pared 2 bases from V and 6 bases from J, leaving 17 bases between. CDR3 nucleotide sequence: TGTGCCAGCAGTTTAAGGGAAGGCACACCTAGTCAGCCCCAGCATTTT. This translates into CASSLREGTPSQPQHF.

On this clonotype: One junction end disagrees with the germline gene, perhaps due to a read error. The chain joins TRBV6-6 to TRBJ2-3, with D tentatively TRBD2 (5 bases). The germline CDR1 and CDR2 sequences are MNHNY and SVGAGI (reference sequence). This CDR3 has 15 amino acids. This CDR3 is CASRPVGDLTYTQYF. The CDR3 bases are TGTGCCAGCAGACCGGTGGGAGACCTCACATATACGCAGTATTTT.

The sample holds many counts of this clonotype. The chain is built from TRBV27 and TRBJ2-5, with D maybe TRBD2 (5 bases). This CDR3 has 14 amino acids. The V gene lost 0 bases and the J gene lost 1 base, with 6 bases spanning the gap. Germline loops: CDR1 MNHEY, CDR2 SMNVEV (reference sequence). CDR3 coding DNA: TGTGCCAGCAGTTTATCCCGGGGCCAAGAGACCCAGTACTTC. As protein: CASSLSRGQETQYF.

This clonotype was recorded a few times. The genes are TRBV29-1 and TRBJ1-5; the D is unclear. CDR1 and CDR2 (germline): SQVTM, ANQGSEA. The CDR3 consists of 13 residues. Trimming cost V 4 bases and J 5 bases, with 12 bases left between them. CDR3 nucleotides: TGCAGCGTTGGGGAGGGCCGGTATCAGCCCCAGCATTTT. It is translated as CSVGEGRYQPQHF.

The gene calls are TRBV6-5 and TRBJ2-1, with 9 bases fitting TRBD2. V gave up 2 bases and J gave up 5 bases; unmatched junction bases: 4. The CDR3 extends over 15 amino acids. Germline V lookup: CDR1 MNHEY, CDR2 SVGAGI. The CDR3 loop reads CASSYQTSGNNEQFF. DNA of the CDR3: TGTGCCAGCAGTTACCAGACTAGCGGCAACAATGAGCAGTTCTTC.

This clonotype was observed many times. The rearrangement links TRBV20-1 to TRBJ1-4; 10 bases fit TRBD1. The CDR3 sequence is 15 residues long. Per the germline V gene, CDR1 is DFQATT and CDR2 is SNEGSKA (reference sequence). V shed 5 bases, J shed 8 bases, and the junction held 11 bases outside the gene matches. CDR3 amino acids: CSARQGASGYEKLFF. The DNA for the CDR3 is TGCAGTGCTCGACAGGGGGCGAGCGGGTACGAAAAACTGTTTTTT.

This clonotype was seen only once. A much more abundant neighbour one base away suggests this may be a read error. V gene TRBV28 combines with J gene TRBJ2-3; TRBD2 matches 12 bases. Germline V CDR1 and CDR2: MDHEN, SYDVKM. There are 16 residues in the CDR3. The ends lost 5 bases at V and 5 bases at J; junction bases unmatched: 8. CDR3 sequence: CASSPPLAGGKDTQYF. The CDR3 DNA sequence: TGTGCCAGCAGTCCCCCACTAGCGGGAGGAAAAGATACGCAGTATTTT.

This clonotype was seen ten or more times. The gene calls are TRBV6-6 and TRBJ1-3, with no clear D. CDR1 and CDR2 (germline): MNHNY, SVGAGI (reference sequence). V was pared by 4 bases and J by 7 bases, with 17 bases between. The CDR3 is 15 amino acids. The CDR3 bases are TGTGCCAGCAGTTCCTCGGAGGGTTCGATGAACACCATATATTTT. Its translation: CASSSSEGSMNTIYF.

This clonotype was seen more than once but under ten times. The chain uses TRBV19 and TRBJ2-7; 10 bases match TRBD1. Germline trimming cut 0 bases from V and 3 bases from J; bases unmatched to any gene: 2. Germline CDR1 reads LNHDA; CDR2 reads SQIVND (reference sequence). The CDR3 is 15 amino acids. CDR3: CASSIDGTGDYEQYF. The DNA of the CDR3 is TGTGCCAGTAGTATAGATGGGACAGGGGACTACGAGCAGTACTTC.

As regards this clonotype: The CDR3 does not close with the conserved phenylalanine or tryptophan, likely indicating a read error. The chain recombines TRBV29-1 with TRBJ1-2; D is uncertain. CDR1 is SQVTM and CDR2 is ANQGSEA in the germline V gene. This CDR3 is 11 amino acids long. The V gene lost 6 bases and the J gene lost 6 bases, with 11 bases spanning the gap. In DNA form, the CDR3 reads TGCAGCGTCGGAAAAAGCGATGGCTACACCTTA. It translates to CSVGKSDGYTL.